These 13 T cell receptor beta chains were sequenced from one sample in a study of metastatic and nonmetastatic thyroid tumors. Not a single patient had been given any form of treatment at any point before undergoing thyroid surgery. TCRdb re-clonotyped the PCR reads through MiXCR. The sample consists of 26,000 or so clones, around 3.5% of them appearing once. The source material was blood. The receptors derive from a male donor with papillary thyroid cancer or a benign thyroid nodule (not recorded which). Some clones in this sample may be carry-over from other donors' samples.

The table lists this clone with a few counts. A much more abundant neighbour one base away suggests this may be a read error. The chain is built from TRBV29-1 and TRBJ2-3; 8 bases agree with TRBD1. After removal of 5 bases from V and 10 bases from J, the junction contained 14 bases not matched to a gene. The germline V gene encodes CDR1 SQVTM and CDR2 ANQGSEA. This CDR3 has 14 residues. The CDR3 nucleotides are TGCAGCGTTAGGACAGGGTCCCTCCAAGAAGCGCAGTATTTT. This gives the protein CSVRTGSLQEAQYF.

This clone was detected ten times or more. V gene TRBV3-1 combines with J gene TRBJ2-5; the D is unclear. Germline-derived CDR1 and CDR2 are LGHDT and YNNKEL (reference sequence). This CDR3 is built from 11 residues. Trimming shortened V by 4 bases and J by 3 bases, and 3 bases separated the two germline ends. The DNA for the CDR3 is TGTGCCAGCAGCCTCAAAGAGACCCAGTACTTC. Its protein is CASSLKETQYF.

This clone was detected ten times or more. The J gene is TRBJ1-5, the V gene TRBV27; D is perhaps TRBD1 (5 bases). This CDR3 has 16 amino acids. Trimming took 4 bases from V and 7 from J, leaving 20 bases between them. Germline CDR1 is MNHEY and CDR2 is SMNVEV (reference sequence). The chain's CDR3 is CASSSGSGPLGQPQHF. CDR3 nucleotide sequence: TGTGCCAGCAGTTCGGGATCGGGACCCCTGGGGCAGCCCCAGCATTTT.

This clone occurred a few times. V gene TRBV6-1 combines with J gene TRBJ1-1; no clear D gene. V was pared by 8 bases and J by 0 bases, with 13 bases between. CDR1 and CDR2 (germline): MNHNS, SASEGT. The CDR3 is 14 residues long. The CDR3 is CASSGRTMNTEAFF. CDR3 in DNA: TGTGCCAGCTCCGGACGGACCATGAACACTGAAGCTTTCTTT.

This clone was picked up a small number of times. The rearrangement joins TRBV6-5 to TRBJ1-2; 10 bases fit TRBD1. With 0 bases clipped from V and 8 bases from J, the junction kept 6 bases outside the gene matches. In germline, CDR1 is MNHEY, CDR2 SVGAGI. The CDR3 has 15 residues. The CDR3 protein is CASSYSRDRGGGYTF. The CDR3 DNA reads TGTGCCAGCAGTTACTCTCGGGACAGGGGTGGAGGCTACACCTTC.

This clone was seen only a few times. CDR3 residues: CASSVLGGETQYF. In nucleotides, the CDR3 is TGTGCCAGCAGTGTCCTCGGCGGGGAGACCCAGTACTTC. The V and J genes are TRBV6-1 and TRBJ2-5; weak D call: TRBD2 (5 bases). V was pared by 4 bases and J by 5 bases, with 11 bases between. The V gene's germline CDR1 is MNHNS and CDR2 SASEGT. The CDR3 runs 13 residues.

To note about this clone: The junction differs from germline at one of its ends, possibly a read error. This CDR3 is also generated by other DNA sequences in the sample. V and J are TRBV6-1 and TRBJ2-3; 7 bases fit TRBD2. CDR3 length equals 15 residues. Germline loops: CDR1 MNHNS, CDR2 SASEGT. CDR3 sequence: CASSEEAAGRDTQYF. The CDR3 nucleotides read TGTGCCAGCAGTGAAGAGGCCGCGGGGAGGGATACTCAGTATTTT.

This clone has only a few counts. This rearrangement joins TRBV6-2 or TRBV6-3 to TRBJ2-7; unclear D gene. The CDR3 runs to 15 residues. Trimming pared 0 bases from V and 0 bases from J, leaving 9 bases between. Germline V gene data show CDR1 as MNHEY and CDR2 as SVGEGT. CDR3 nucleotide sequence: TGTGCCAGCAGTTACTCGTCGGGCAGCTCCTACGAGCAGTACTTC. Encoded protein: CASSYSSGSSYEQYF.

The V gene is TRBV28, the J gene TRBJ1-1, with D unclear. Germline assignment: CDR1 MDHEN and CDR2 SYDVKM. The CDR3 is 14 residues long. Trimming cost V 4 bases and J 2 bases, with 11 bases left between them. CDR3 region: CASSSNPPNTEAFF. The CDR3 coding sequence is TGTGCCAGCAGTTCAAACCCCCCTAACACTGAAGCTTTCTTT. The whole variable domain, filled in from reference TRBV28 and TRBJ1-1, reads DVKVTQSSRYLVKRTGEKVFLECVQDMDHENMFWYRQDPGLGLRLIYFSYDVKMKEKGDIPEGYSVSREKKERFSLILESASTNQTSMYLCASSSNPPNTEAFFGQGTRLTVV.

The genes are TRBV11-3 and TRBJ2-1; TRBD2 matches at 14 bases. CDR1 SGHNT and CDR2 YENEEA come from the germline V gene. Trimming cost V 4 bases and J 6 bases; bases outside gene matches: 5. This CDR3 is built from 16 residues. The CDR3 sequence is CASSSRLAGGGNEQFF. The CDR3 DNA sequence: TGTGCCAGCAGCTCCCGACTAGCGGGAGGGGGCAATGAGCAGTTCTTC.

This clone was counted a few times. As DNA, the CDR3 is TGTGCCAGCAAACGCCTGGTAGACCAATACAATGAGCAGTTCTTC. Amino acids: CASKRLVDQYNEQFF. The chain carries TRBV6-1 and TRBJ2-1; D not certain. V was trimmed by 7 bases and J by 4 bases, leaving 17 bases between them. From germline, CDR1 is MNHNS and CDR2 SASEGT. This CDR3 is built from 15 residues.

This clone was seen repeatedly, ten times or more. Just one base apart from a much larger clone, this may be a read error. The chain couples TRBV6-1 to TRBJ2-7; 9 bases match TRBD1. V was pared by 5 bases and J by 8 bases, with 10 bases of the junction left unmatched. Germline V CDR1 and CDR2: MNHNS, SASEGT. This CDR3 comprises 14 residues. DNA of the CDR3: TGTGCCAGCAGTTCGGGACAGGGATCCATCAAGCAGTACTTC. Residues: CASSSGQGSIKQYF.

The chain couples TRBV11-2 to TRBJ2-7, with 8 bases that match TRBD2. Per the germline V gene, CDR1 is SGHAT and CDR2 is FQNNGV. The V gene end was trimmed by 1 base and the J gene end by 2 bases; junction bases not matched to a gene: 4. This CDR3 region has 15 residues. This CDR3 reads CASSLVAGRTYEQYF. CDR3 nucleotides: TGTGCCAGCAGCTTAGTAGCGGGACGGACCTACGAGCAGTACTTC.